This TCR beta chain was found in a study of T cell repertoires in cytomegalovirus infection. Looking at the study overall: In public TCR beta signatures, there were indications of both CMV infection and matching HLA type.

This clonotype was detected only a few times. The antigen remains undetermined. CDR1 is MNHEY, CDR2 SVGAGI, per germline. CDR3 length: 14 amino acids. V was cut by 2 bases and J by 2 bases, with 9 bases left in between. TCRdb reprocessed the reads with MiXCR, giving one entry per CDR3 protein. The sample records about 400,000 distinct CDR3 sequences, around a third being singletons. The receptor was isolated from a human donor in good health (CMV status not recorded). Some clones in this sample may be carry-over from other donors' samples. This sequence joins TRBV6-5 and TRBJ1-1; D not certain. The material sequenced was cultured PBMCs, taken from culture after CMV antigen stimulation. The CDR3 DNA follows: TGTGCCAGCAGTTACACGGCGAGAAACACTGAAGCTTTCTTT. Encoded protein: CASSYTARNTEAFF.